The rows below give T cell receptor beta chains drawn from one sample of a study of blood T cells in healthy people across ages. Via MiXCR, TCRdb re-called the 5' RACE reads, giving one row per CDR3 protein. Of 800,000 to 950,000 distinct CDR3 sequences listed, around 48% are singletons. Sequencing was done on a sample of blood. The source is a young man in good health. Both conserved end residues are part of each CDR3. D genes are given only for firm matches. Some rows mark clone size as missing; the rest say once, few, many or name a class of expanded clone.

.,TRBD2,TRBV3-1,TRBJ2-1,TGTGCCAGCAGCCAAGTATTGATTAGCGGGTACAATGAGCAGTTCTTC,CASSQVLISGYNEQFF
few,.,TRBV1,TRBJ1-4,TGCACCAGCAGCCAAGATGAAAAACTGTTTTTT,CTSSQDEKLFF
few,.,TRBV7-7,TRBJ2-1,TGTGCTAGCAGCTTATCGGGGTCAGCCTACAATGAGCAGTTCTTC,CASSLSGSAYNEQFF
.,.,TRBV10-3,TRBJ2-1,TGTGCCATCAGTCTGACTTTCTACAATGAGCAGTTCTTC,CAISLTFYNEQFF
many,.,TRBV20-1,TRBJ2-7,TGCAGTGCTAGAGATATGGTTACAGCCTACGAGCAGTACTTC,CSARDMVTAYEQYF
.,.,TRBV5-1,TRBJ2-5,TGCGCCAGCAGCTTGGTTAGCGAAGAGACCCAGTACTTC,CASSLVSEETQYF
.,.,TRBV4-2,TRBJ2-5,TGTGCCAGCAGCCAAGATTTAGCTCAAGAGACCCAGTACTTC,CASSQDLAQETQYF
.,TRBD2,TRBV20-1,TRBJ2-1,TGCAGTGCTAGTAAACTAGCGGGGACCCACAATGAGCAGTTCTTC,CSASKLAGTHNEQFF
.,.,TRBV27,TRBJ2-7,TGTGCCAGCAGTTTTAGTCGCGAGAGCGTCGGCTACGAGCAGTACTTC,CASSFSRESVGYEQYF
.,TRBD1,TRBV29-1,TRBJ2-3,TGCAGCGTTGGCGGGGACAGGGAGAGCACAGATACGCAGTATTTT,CSVGGDRESTDTQYF
once,.,TRBV20-1,TRBJ2-3,TGCAGTGCTAGAGATGGGAGCGTACGCACAGATACGCAGTATTTT,CSARDGSVRTDTQYF
.,.,TRBV3-1,TRBJ2-1,TGTGCCAGCAGCCGACTTTCGGGGGGAGGGGGCAATGAGCAGTTCTTC,CASSRLSGGGGNEQFF
.,TRBD2,TRBV5-1,TRBJ2-7,TGCGCCAGCAGCCCTGAACGGACTAGCTTAGGTGGCGAGCAGTACTTC,CASSPERTSLGGEQYF
.,.,TRBV25-1,TRBJ2-3,TGTGCCAGCAGTGACTATATGAGAACAGATACGCAGTATTTT,CASSDYMRTDTQYF
.,TRBD2,TRBV7-6,TRBJ2-1,TGTGCCAGCAGCTTCCGGACTAGCGTATCCTACAATGAGCAGTTCTTC,CASSFRTSVSYNEQFF
.,TRBD1,TRBV6-2/TRBV6-3,TRBJ1-4,TGTGCCAGCAGTTCGGGACAGGCGAATGAAAAACTGTTTTTT,CASSSGQANEKLFF
.,TRBD2,TRBV7-3,TRBJ2-3,TGTACCAGCAGCTTAGGTAGCGGGGGGGCCACAGATACGCAGTATTTT,CTSSLGSGGATDTQYF
.,TRBD2,TRBV7-9,TRBJ2-1,TGTGCCAGCAGCTCAGCGGGGGGTAAATTTGTCGATGAGCAGTTCTTC,CASSSAGGKFVDEQFF
.,TRBD2,TRBV7-2,TRBJ2-5,TGTGCCAGCAGCTTAGCGTATAGTAGCGGGGGGGCTCGTGAGACCCAGTACTTC,CASSLAYSSGGARETQYF
.,.,TRBV24-1,TRBJ1-5,TGTGCCACCAGTGATTCCAACAGAGGGGTGAACCAGCCCCAGCATTTT,CATSDSNRGVNQPQHF
.,TRBD1,TRBV6-6,TRBJ2-7,TGTGCCAGCAGTTACCCAGGGGGCATGGACGAGCAGTACTTC,CASSYPGGMDEQYF
.,.,TRBV5-1,TRBJ1-2,TGCGCCAGCAGCTTGGGTCAGATTTACTATGGCTACACCTTC,CASSLGQIYYGYTF
.,.,TRBV3-1,TRBJ2-7,TGTGCCAGCAGCCACCCAGTGCCGGGAAGCGAGCAGTACTTC,CASSHPVPGSEQYF
few,TRBD1,TRBV29-1,TRBJ2-7,TGCAGCATCTTGACAGGGGGTGTGTACGAGCAGTACTTC,CSILTGGVYEQYF
.,TRBD1,TRBV18,TRBJ2-7,TGTGCCAGCTCACCGTCCAGGGGGCTTGCCGAGCAGTACTTC,CASSPSRGLAEQYF
.,TRBD1,TRBV28,TRBJ1-4,TGTGCCAGCAGCTCCGGGACAGGGATTGAAAAACTGTTTTTT,CASSSGTGIEKLFF
.,TRBD1,TRBV5-1,TRBJ2-5,TGCGCCAGCAGCTTGATCCTGTCACAGGGGTCAGAGACCCAGTACTTC,CASSLILSQGSETQYF
.,.,TRBV28,TRBJ2-3,TGTGCCAGCAGTTCGATGCGTGGAGAACGCACAGATACGCAGTATTTT,CASSSMRGERTDTQYF
.,TRBD2,TRBV7-2,TRBJ2-7,TGTGCCAGCAGCTTAGAAGCTAGCGGGGGGGTCTCGACCTACGAGCAGTACTTC,CASSLEASGGVSTYEQYF
few,.,TRBV12-3/TRBV12-4,TRBJ1-5,TGTGCCAGCAGTTTAAGGGGCAGATTGGGTCAGCCCCAGCATTTT,CASSLRGRLGQPQHF
.,.,TRBV5-5,TRBJ2-3,TGTGCCAGCAGCTGGGTGGCAGGGTGGCCAGATACGCAGTATTTT,CASSWVAGWPDTQYF
few,.,TRBV20-1,TRBJ1-5,TGCAGTGCTAGATCTATTACAGGGCCGGGTCAGCCCCAGCATTTT,CSARSITGPGQPQHF
.,.,TRBV24-1,TRBJ1-1,TGTGCCACCAGTGGATGGGGGGAGAACACTGAAGCTTTCTTT,CATSGWGENTEAFF
.,.,TRBV6-2/TRBV6-3,TRBJ1-5,TGTGCCAGCAGTTACAGGGGGGGCGTTCAGCCCCAGCATTTT,CASSYRGGVQPQHF
.,.,TRBV15,TRBJ2-7,TGTGCCACCAGCAGAGATCGGACAGCCTACGAGCAGTACTTC,CATSRDRTAYEQYF
few,.,TRBV6-5,TRBJ2-7,TGTGCCAGCAGTACGACAGAACAGAGCTCCTACGAGCAGTACTTC,CASSTTEQSSYEQYF
few,TRBD2,TRBV7-2,TRBJ2-4,TGTGCCAGCAGCTTATGGACTAGCGGGGGGGCATGGGAAAACATTCAGTACTTC,CASSLWTSGGAWENIQYF